The rows below give T cell receptor beta chains drawn from one sample of a study of beta chain features in type 1 diabetes. Profiling relied on immunoSEQ multiplex PCR, and the TCRdb table lists in-frame clones only, not all of them. Of about 210,000 clones in the sample, under 13% were seen once. Sequenced material: central memory CD4+ T cells from blood. These receptors were collected from a man between 18 and 29 years old in good health. CDR3s leave out the opening cysteine and the closing phenylalanine or tryptophan. Fields, in order: J gene, V gene, CDR3 protein.

J: TRBJ1-1; V: TRBV18; CDR3: ASSLRLNTEAF
J: TRBJ2-2; V: TRBV4-1; CDR3: ASSPHGMARTGELF
J: TRBJ2-2; V: TRBV27; CDR3: ASTSYGFGELF
J: TRBJ1-4; V: TRBV30; CDR3: AWSDKAVEKLF
J: TRBJ2-5; V: TRBV29-1; CDR3: SVLAWPPRGETQY
J: TRBJ2-4; V: TRBV18; CDR3: ASSPKDGLAKNIQY
J: TRBJ2-1; V: TRBV11-2; CDR3: ASRKPGLASNEQF
J: TRBJ2-5; V: TRBV30; CDR3: AWSPSGETQY
J: TRBJ2-3; V: TRBV9; CDR3: ASSPSRGDTQY
J: TRBJ2-1; V: TRBV9; CDR3: ASSVTLREGWNNEQF
J: TRBJ2-5; V: TRBV11-2; CDR3: ASSPVWVQETQY
J: TRBJ2-1; V: TRBV5-1; CDR3: ASSLKRGTYNEQF
J: TRBJ2-7; V: TRBV11-2; CDR3: ASSLTRGRLYEQY
J: TRBJ2-7; V: TRBV6-6; CDR3: ASSYDSSYEQY
J: TRBJ2-3; V: TRBV5-4; CDR3: ASSFTSGTDTQY
J: TRBJ1-2; V: TRBV28; CDR3: ASSLIGAGGDYGYT